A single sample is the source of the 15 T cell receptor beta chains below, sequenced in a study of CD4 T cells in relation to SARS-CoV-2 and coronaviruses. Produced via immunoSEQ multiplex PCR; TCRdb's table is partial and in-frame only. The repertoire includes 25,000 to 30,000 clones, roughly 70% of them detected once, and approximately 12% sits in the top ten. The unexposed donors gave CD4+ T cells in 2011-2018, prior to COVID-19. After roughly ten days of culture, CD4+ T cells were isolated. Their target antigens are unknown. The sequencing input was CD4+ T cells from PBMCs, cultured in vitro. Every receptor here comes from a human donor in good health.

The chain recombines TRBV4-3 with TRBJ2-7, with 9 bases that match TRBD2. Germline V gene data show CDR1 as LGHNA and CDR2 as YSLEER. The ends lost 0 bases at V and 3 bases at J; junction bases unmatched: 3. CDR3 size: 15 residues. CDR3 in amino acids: CASSQELAGFYEQYF. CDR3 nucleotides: TGCGCCAGCAGCCAAGAGCTAGCGGGATTCTACGAGCAGTACTTC.

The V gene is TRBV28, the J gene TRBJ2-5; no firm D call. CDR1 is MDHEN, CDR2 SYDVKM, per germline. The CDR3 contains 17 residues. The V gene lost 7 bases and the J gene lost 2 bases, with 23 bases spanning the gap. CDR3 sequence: CASNTAAAVSPQETQYF. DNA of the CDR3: TGTGCCAGCAACACCGCGGCGGCGGTTTCCCCACAAGAGACCCAGTACTTC.

The CDR3 nucleotides are TGTGCCAGCAGCTTAGGGGCCGGGACACGAACCGCCGAGCAGTACTTC. This gives the protein CASSLGAGTRTAEQYF. The chain is built from TRBV7-9 and TRBJ2-7; tentative D call: TRBD1 (6 bases). There are 16 residues in the CDR3. Trimming shortened V by 1 base and J by 6 bases, and 19 bases separated the two germline ends. Germline-derived CDR1 and CDR2 are SEHNR and FQNEAQ (reference sequence).

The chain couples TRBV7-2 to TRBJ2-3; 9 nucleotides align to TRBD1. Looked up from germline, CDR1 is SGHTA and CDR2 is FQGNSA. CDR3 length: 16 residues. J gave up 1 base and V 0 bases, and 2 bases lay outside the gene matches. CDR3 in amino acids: CASSLARTGGTDTQYF. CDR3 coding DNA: TGTGCCAGCAGCTTAGCGAGGACAGGGGGCACAGATACGCAGTATTTT.

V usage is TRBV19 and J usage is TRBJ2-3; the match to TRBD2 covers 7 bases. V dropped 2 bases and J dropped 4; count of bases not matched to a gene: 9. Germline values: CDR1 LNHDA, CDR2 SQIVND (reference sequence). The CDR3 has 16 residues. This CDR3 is CASSIFGGDLSDTQYF. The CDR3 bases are TGTGCCAGTAGTATATTTGGGGGGGACTTGTCAGATACGCAGTATTTT. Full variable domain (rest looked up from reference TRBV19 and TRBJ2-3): DGGITQSPKYLFRKEGQNVTLSCEQNLNHDAMYWYRQDPGQGLRLIYYSQIVNDFQKGDIAEGYSVSREKKESFPLTVTSAQKNPTAFYLCASSIFGGDLSDTQYFGPGTRLTVL.

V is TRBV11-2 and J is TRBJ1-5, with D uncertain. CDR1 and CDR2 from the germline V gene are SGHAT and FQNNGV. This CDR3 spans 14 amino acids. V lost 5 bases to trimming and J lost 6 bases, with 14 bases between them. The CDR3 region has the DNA TGTGCCAGCAGCCTCAGTGGGTCTGGTCAGCCCCAGCATTTT. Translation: CASSLSGSGQPQHF.

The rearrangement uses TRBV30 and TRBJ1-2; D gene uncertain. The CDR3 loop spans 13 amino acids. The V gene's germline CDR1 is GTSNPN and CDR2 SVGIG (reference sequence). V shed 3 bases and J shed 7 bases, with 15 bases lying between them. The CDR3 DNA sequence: TGTGCCTGGAGCCTTGAGCGGAGGGTTGGCTACACCTTC. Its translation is CAWSLERRVGYTF.

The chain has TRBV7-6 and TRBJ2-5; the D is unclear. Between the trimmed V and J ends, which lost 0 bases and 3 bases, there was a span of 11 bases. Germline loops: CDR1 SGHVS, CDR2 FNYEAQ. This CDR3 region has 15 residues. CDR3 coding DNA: TGTGCCAGCAGCTTAGCCCGGGCCCGAAAAGAGACCCAGTACTTC. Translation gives CASSLARARKETQYF.

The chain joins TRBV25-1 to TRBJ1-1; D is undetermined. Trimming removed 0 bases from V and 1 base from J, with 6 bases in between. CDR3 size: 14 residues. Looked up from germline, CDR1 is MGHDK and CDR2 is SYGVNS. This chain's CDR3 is CASSEYSGNTEAFF. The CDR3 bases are TGTGCCAGCAGTGAATATTCAGGGAACACTGAAGCTTTCTTT.

CDR3 sequence (DNA): TGCGCCAGCAGCCAACCTGGACAGCCTAGCACAGATACGCAGTATTTT. Protein sequence: CASSQPGQPSTDTQYF. V is TRBV4-1 and J is TRBJ2-3, with D perhaps matching TRBD1 (6 bases). V was trimmed by 2 bases and J by 0 bases, leaving 12 bases between them. This CDR3 is 16 amino acids long. The germline V gene has CDR1 MGHRA and CDR2 YSYEKL.

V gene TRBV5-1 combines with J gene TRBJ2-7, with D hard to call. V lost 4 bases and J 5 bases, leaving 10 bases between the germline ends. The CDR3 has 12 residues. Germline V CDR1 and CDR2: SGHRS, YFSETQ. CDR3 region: CASSVTRNEQYF. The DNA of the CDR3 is TGCGCCAGCAGCGTCACTCGGAACGAGCAGTACTTC.

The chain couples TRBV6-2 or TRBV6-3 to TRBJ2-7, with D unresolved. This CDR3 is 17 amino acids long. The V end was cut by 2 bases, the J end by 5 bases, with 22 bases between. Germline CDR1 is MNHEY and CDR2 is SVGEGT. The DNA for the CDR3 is TGTGCCAGCAGTTACACCACAATTACCTGGCAGGCCGACGAGCAGTACTTC. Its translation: CASSYTTITWQADEQYF.

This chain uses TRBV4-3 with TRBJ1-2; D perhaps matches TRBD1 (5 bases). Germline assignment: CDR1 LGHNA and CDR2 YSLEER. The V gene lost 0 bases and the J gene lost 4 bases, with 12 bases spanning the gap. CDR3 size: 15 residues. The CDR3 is CASSQDKAGSYGYTF. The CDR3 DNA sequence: TGCGCCAGCAGCCAAGACAAGGCAGGGAGCTATGGCTACACCTTC.

CDR3 in amino acids: CASSPQPNYNEQFF. DNA of the CDR3: TGTGCCAGTAGTCCACAACCCAACTACAATGAGCAGTTCTTC. This chain connects TRBV19 to TRBJ2-1; D remains ambiguous. The ends were cut back, 5 bases at V and 3 bases at J, with 11 bases in the middle. This CDR3 is 14 amino acids long. Germline lookup yields CDR1 LNHDA and CDR2 SQIVND (reference sequence). The variable domain in full, completed from reference TRBV19 and TRBJ2-1, reads DGGITQSPKYLFRKEGQNVTLSCEQNLNHDAMYWYRQDPGQGLRLIYYSQIVNDFQKGDIAEGYSVSREKKESFPLTVTSAQKNPTAFYLCASSPQPNYNEQFFGPGTRLTVL.

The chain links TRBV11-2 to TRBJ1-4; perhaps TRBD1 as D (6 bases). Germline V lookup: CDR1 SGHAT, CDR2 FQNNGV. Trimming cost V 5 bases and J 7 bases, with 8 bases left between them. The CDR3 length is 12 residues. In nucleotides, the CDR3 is TGTGCCAGCAGCGAACAGGGTGAAAAACTGTTTTTT. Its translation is CASSEQGEKLFF.